The 9 T cell receptor beta chains listed next were all sequenced from one sample in a study of blood T cell repertoires in COVID-19. TCRdb's copy holds only in-frame clones and misses some; the assay was immunoSEQ multiplex PCR. This table has about 210,000 clones, 80% to 85% appearing once. Sequences were obtained from PBMCs or T cells enriched from blood (not recorded which). These receptors were obtained from a woman aged 45-59 years with acute COVID-19.

The CDR3, as DNA: TGCGCCAGCAGCGATCATGTGGGGGAGGGCCGGGACATTCAGTACTTC. Translated: CASSDHVGEGRDIQYF. The V call is TRBV5-1, the J call TRBJ2-4, with 7 bases that match TRBD2. This CDR3 is built from 16 residues. CDR1 is SGHRS, CDR2 YFSETQ, per germline. After removal of 4 bases from V and 8 bases from J, the junction contained 15 bases not matched to a gene.

The chain joins TRBV7-2 to TRBJ1-3; D is undetermined. CDR1 is SGHTA, CDR2 FQGNSA, per germline. This CDR3 comprises 14 residues. The V end was cut by 3 bases, the J end by 0 bases, with 6 bases between. This CDR3 is CASSFPTSGNTIYF. In DNA form, the CDR3 reads TGTGCCAGCAGCTTTCCTACCTCTGGAAACACCATATATTTT.

This clone has only one observation. V usage is TRBV5-1 and J usage is TRBJ1-5, with a weak D call TRBD1 (6 bases). Deletions cut 3 bases from V and 5 bases from J, with 12 bases between. This CDR3 has 14 residues. In germline, CDR1 is SGHRS, CDR2 YFSETQ. This CDR3 reads CASSSGGRDQPQHF. CDR3 DNA sequence: TGCGCCAGCAGCTCGGGGGGCAGGGATCAGCCCCAGCATTTT.

V gene TRBV7-9 combines with J gene TRBJ2-5; TRBD2 is a possible D gene (5 bases). Germline V lookup: CDR1 SEHNR, CDR2 FQNEAQ (reference sequence). This CDR3 has 15 amino acids. V was clipped by 4 bases and J by 3 bases, with 15 bases between them. The CDR3 nucleotides are TGTGCCAGCAGCTCCCTCCCAAGCGGTAAAGAGACCCAGTACTTC. Its translation: CASSSLPSGKETQYF.

The V call is TRBV28, the J call TRBJ2-1, with TRBD2 identical over 7 bases. Germline CDR1 is MDHEN and CDR2 is SYDVKM. The junction had 17 bases not matched to a gene; V was cut back by 5 bases and J by 10 bases. This CDR3 contains 16 residues. The CDR3 DNA reads TGTGCCAGCAGTGTACTGGCGGGAGTCCAGGTCGGGGAGCAGTTCTTC. This sequence encodes CASSVLAGVQVGEQFF. Full variable domain (missing parts from reference TRBV28 and TRBJ2-1): DVKVTQSSRYLVKRTGEKVFLECVQDMDHENMFWYRQDPGLGLRLIYFSYDVKMKEKGDIPEGYSVSREKKERFSLILESASTNQTSMYLCASSVLAGVQVGEQFFGPGTRLTVL.

This clone has a single count. The V gene is TRBV6-6, the J gene TRBJ2-7, with D tentatively TRBD2 (5 bases). This CDR3 is 14 amino acids long. The V and J ends lost 6 bases and 3 bases respectively, with 15 bases between them. Per the germline V gene, CDR1 is MNHNY and CDR2 is SVGAGI (reference sequence). This CDR3 is CASSTSGSGYEQYF. The CDR3 coding sequence is TGTGCCAGCAGCACGTCGGGATCTGGCTACGAGCAGTACTTC.

This clone was counted a few times. This may arise from a read error, as a much more abundant clone is one base away. The chain recombines TRBV11-2 with TRBJ2-7; D is undetermined. V lost 1 base, J lost 2 bases, and 6 bases lay in between. Germline V gene sequence: CDR1 SGHAT, CDR2 FQNNGV. The CDR3 sequence is 13 residues long. CDR3: CASSLGRTYEQYF. The CDR3 DNA follows: TGTGCCAGCAGCTTAGGGAGAACCTACGAGCAGTACTTC. Based on the CDR3 plus reference TRBV11-2 and TRBJ2-7, the full variable domain is EAGVAQSPRYKIIEKRQSVAFWCNPISGHATLYWYQQILGQGPKLLIQFQNNGVVDDSQLPKDRFSAERLKGVDSTLKIQPAKLEDSAVYLCASSLGRTYEQYFGPGTRLTVT.

V gene TRBV7-2 combines with J gene TRBJ2-7; perhaps TRBD1 as D (6 bases). The V end was cut by 1 base, the J end by 4 bases, with 14 bases between. The V gene's germline CDR1 is SGHTA and CDR2 FQGNSA. The CDR3 has 15 amino acids. In nucleotides, the CDR3 is TGTGCCAGCAGCTTAGGGGTGAGACAGGTGTACGAGCAGTACTTC. Its protein is CASSLGVRQVYEQYF.

This chain uses TRBV2 with TRBJ2-3; possibly TRBD1 for D (5 bases). The CDR3 has 16 residues. CDR1 and CDR2 from the germline V gene are SNHLY and FYNNEI. Trimming removed 3 bases at V and 0 bases at J, with 13 bases between. CDR3 nucleotides: TGTGCCAGCAGTGATTCAGGGTTGCTGAGCACAGATACGCAGTATTTT. Its protein product is CASSDSGLLSTDTQYF.